These 26 T cell receptor beta chains were sequenced from one sample in a study of blood T cells in healthy people across ages. It was with a sample-barcoded 5' primer and a J-beta primer mix that a second PCR of about 7 to 12 cycles was run. MiXCR, applied by TCRdb to the 5' RACE reads, yields one record per CDR3 protein. This sample has 950,000 to 1,200,000 distinct CDR3 sequences; roughly two fifths occur once, and the top ten carry under 15%. The material sequenced was blood. The receptors shown here come from a man younger than 35 in good health.

Comments on this clonotype: Given a much more abundant clone one base away, this may be a read error. V and J are TRBV28 and TRBJ2-5; D not resolved. The DNA end is more similar to TRBJ2-7, so the J call may be wrong. The CDR3 covers 12 residues. Germline V gene data show CDR1 as MDHEN and CDR2 as SYDVKM. The CDR3 sequence: CASSPVQYEQYF. DNA of the CDR3: TGTGCCAGCAGTCCTGTACAGTACGAGCAGTACTTC.

This chain uses TRBV4-2 with TRBJ2-1; TRBD1 agrees at 8 bases. The CDR3 consists of 17 residues. Germline V gene lookup returns CDR1 LGHNA and CDR2 YNFKEQ. The V segment lost 0 bases and the J segment 1 base; nucleotides outside the gene matches: 5. In nucleotides, the CDR3 is TGTGCCAGCAGCCAAGATTTTCAGGGGGCTTCCTACAATGAGCAGTTCTTC. This translates into CASSQDFQGASYNEQFF.

This clonotype has just a few counts. The J gene is TRBJ2-3, the V gene TRBV20-1; 7 bases map to TRBD2. V lost 3 bases to trimming and J lost 4 bases; unmatched junction nucleotides: 7. Germline loops: CDR1 DFQATT, CDR2 SNEGSKA (reference sequence). CDR3 size: 14 residues. The CDR3 DNA sequence: TGCAGTGCTAGGGGGGGGTTGTTAGCAGATACGCAGTATTTT. Translation gives CSARGGLLADTQYF.

With respect to this clonotype: One junction end disagrees with the germline gene, perhaps due to a read error. The chain has TRBV2 and TRBJ1-5, with TRBD1 matching over 7 bases. This CDR3 spans 17 amino acids. CDR1 is SNHLY, CDR2 FYNNEI, per germline. The CDR3 DNA sequence: TGTGCCAGCAGTGACCCGATCAGGGGGGATCAATATCAGCCCCAGAATTTT. This sequence encodes CASSDPIRGDQYQPQNF.

This clonotype was detected only a few times. The CDR3 protein is CASSDNSGTGKSNEQYF. In DNA form, the CDR3 reads TGTGCCAGCAGCGATAACTCCGGGACAGGGAAGAGTAACGAGCAGTACTTC. The chain recombines TRBV9 with TRBJ2-7, with 9 nucleotides matching TRBD1. Germline V gene lookup returns CDR1 SGDLS and CDR2 YYNGEE. The CDR3 runs to 17 residues. With V trimmed by 3 bases and J by 5 bases, 15 bases remained unmatched.

V and J are TRBV6-2 or TRBV6-3 and TRBJ1-6, with D perhaps TRBD1 (6 bases). The V and J ends lost 0 bases and 9 bases respectively, with 12 bases between them. CDR1 and CDR2 (germline): MNHEY, SVGEGT. CDR3 size: 15 residues. CDR3 loop: CASSYSQGTRSPLHF. In nucleotides, the CDR3 is TGTGCCAGCAGTTACTCGCAGGGGACGCGTTCACCCCTCCACTTT.

This clonotype was found a few times. The chain is built from TRBV9 and TRBJ2-7; possible D gene TRBD2, 5 bases. This CDR3 is built from 15 residues. CDR1 SGDLS and CDR2 YYNGEE come from the germline V gene. V gave up 4 bases and J gave up 1 base, with 15 bases separating them. The DNA of the CDR3 is TGTGCCAGCAGCCCCACTAGGAGGACTTCCTACGAGCAGTACTTC. Translated: CASSPTRRTSYEQYF.

This clonotype was observed a handful of times. The genes are TRBV5-1 and TRBJ2-3; D might be TRBD2 (6 bases). Germline CDR1 and CDR2: SGHRS and YFSETQ. V lost 0 bases to trimming and J lost 0 bases, with 11 bases between them. The CDR3 runs 16 residues. CDR3 sequence: CASSLGVSGSTDTQYF. CDR3 sequence (DNA): TGCGCCAGCAGCTTGGGGGTTAGCGGTAGCACAGATACGCAGTATTTT.

The V gene is TRBV7-9, the J gene TRBJ2-3; D assignment may be TRBD1 or TRBD2 (5 bases each). Germline-derived CDR1 and CDR2 are SEHNR and FQNEAQ (reference sequence). The ends were cut back, 4 bases at V and 4 bases at J, with 12 bases in the middle. The CDR3 totals 14 residues. The CDR3 DNA reads TGTGCCAGCAGCTCCCCCGGGGCAGCAGATACGCAGTATTTT. Translating gives CASSSPGAADTQYF. The full variable domain, completed using reference TRBV7-9 and TRBJ2-3, is DTGVSQNPRHKITKRGQNVTFRCDPISEHNRLYWYRQTLGQGPEFLTYFQNEAQLEKSRLLSDRFSAERPKGSFSTLEIQRTEQGDSAMYLCASSSPGAADTQYFGPGTRLTVL.

V and J are TRBV7-2 and TRBJ2-1, with D hard to call. Germline values: CDR1 SGHTA, CDR2 FQGNSA. Trimming took off 1 base at V and 8 bases at J, with 9 bases between the two ends. This CDR3 is 13 amino acids long. The CDR3: CASSLVGPDEQFF. The CDR3 DNA follows: TGTGCCAGCAGCTTAGTCGGGCCGGATGAGCAGTTCTTC.

In its sample, this clonotype was seen a few times. V is TRBV7-9 and J is TRBJ2-1; D unclear. Germline assignment: CDR1 SEHNR and CDR2 FQNEAQ (reference sequence). Trimming pared 6 bases from V and 0 bases from J, leaving 15 bases between. This CDR3 comprises 16 residues. CDR3 nucleotide sequence: TGTGCCAGCAGGAAATCCGGTGAGAGCTCCTACAATGAGCAGTTCTTC. It encodes CASRKSGESSYNEQFF.

This clonotype was seen a handful of times. This CDR3 is CASSPKYEQYF. CDR3 coding DNA: TGTGCCAGCAGTCCCAAGTACGAGCAGTACTTC. The chain employs TRBV6-6 and TRBJ2-7, with no clear D. Germline V lookup: CDR1 MNHNY, CDR2 SVGAGI (reference sequence). The CDR3 extends over 11 amino acids. With 5 bases removed from V and 4 bases from J, the gap between germline ends came to 6 bases.

CDR3: CAWSLRQGSREKLFF. The CDR3 nucleotides are TGTGCCTGGAGTCTACGACAGGGTTCACGAGAAAAACTGTTTTTT. The chain joins TRBV30 to TRBJ1-4; 7 bases align to TRBD1. Germline trimming cut 2 bases from V and 8 bases from J; bases unmatched to any gene: 11. CDR3 length equals 15 residues. Germline V gene lookup returns CDR1 GTSNPN and CDR2 SVGIG (reference sequence). Full variable domain (remainder filled in from reference TRBV30 and TRBJ1-4): SQTIHQWPATLVQPVGSPLSLECTVEGTSNPNLYWYRQAAGRGLQLLFYSVGIGQISSEVPQNLSASRPQDRQFILSSKKLLLSDSGFYLCAWSLRQGSREKLFFGSGTQLSVL.

The chain is built from TRBV20-1 and TRBJ2-7, with a possible D match to TRBD1 (6 bases). The germline V gene encodes CDR1 DFQATT and CDR2 SNEGSKA (reference sequence). Trimming stripped 3 bases from V and 5 bases from J, with 11 bases between. This CDR3 is built from 12 residues. The CDR3 region has the DNA TGCAGTGCTAGCCCAGGGGTCGACGAGCAGTACTTC. Its translation: CSASPGVDEQYF.

There are a few counts of this clonotype. This chain joins TRBV4-1 and TRBJ1-4; 9 bases are shared with TRBD1. There are 16 residues in the CDR3. Germline assignment: CDR1 MGHRA and CDR2 YSYEKL. V trimming: 4 bases; J trimming: 1 base; junction bases outside the gene matches: 4. The CDR3 here is CASSPRDRETNEKLFF. Written as DNA, the CDR3 is TGCGCCAGCAGCCCCCGGGACAGGGAAACTAATGAAAAACTGTTTTTT.

The J gene is TRBJ1-4, the V gene TRBV6-2 or TRBV6-3, with a possible D match to TRBD1 (6 bases). The CDR3 loop spans 15 amino acids. Trimming took 1 base from V and 5 from J, leaving 11 bases between them. Germline V gene data show CDR1 as MNHEY and CDR2 as SVGEGT. The CDR3 DNA is TGTGCCAGCAGTTACTACCGGACAGTGAATGAAAAACTGTTTTTT. It is translated as CASSYYRTVNEKLFF.

This clonotype was detected a few times. This sequence joins TRBV4-2 and TRBJ2-1; D uncertain. Germline V gene lookup returns CDR1 LGHNA and CDR2 YNFKEQ. CDR3 length: 13 amino acids. V was shortened by 0 bases and J by 5 bases, with 5 bases between the two germline ends. The CDR3: CASSQDNDNEQFF. CDR3 DNA: TGTGCCAGCAGCCAAGATAATGACAATGAGCAGTTCTTC.

The chain has TRBV12-3 or TRBV12-4 and TRBJ1-6; no reliable D call. The CDR3 totals 14 residues. V gave up 0 bases and J gave up 7 bases, with 7 bases separating them. The CDR3 protein is CASSLAGINSPLHF. As DNA, the CDR3 is TGTGCCAGCAGTTTAGCAGGGATCAATTCACCCCTCCACTTT.

This clonotype was found a few times. V usage is TRBV12-3 or TRBV12-4 and J usage is TRBJ1-5; the D is unclear. This CDR3 region has 12 residues. V dropped 4 bases and J dropped 7 bases, with 8 bases sitting between them. The CDR3 spells CASSSLGQPQHF. In DNA form, the CDR3 reads TGTGCCAGCAGTTCCCTGGGGCAGCCCCAGCATTTT.

This clonotype appeared once. CDR3 sequence (DNA): TGTGCCATCAGTGTGTCAGGGGACAGCTTTTATGGCTACACCTTC. Translated, it gives CAISVSGDSFYGYTF. V and J are TRBV10-3 and TRBJ1-2, with 7 nucleotides matching TRBD1. The CDR3 contains 15 residues. The ends lost 4 bases at V and 5 bases at J; junction bases unmatched: 10. Germline CDR1 ENHRY, CDR2 SYGVKD.

This clonotype appeared a few times. V is TRBV6-5 and J is TRBJ1-2; 8 nucleotides agree with TRBD1. The CDR3 is 16 residues long. Germline CDR1 and CDR2: MNHEY and SVGAGI. V was clipped by 5 bases and J by 5 bases; unmatched bases: 13. The CDR3 region is CASSRGPGQERYGYTF. CDR3 nucleotides: TGTGCCAGCAGTAGAGGCCCGGGACAGGAAAGATATGGCTACACCTTC.

This clonotype turned up a few times. This chain uses TRBV6-2 or TRBV6-3 with TRBJ1-5, with 10 bases that match TRBD1. The CDR3 length is 18 residues. The V and J ends lost 0 bases and 0 bases, in that order; junction bases with no gene match: 5. Germline CDR1 reads MNHEY; CDR2 reads SVGEGT. The CDR3 bases are TGTGCCAGCAGTTACTCCGGGACAGGGGTATATAGCAATCAGCCCCAGCATTTT. It encodes CASSYSGTGVYSNQPQHF.

This chain uses TRBV12-3 or TRBV12-4 with TRBJ2-7, with D possibly matching TRBD1 (5 bases). This CDR3 is 14 amino acids long. The V gene lost 6 bases and the J gene lost 6 bases, with 18 bases spanning the gap. CDR3 sequence reads: CASSLRGFSCEQYF. The DNA of the CDR3 is TGTGCCAGCAGCTTAAGGGGTTTTAGCTGCGAGCAGTACTTC.

J is TRBJ1-5 and V is TRBV5-1; the match to TRBD1 covers 7 bases. After removal of 1 base from V and 5 bases from J, the junction contained 6 bases not matched to a gene. The CDR3 consists of 15 residues. Looked up from germline, CDR1 is SGHRS and CDR2 is YFSETQ. CDR3 protein: CASSLRQGDDQPQHF. The CDR3 nucleotides read TGCGCCAGCAGCTTGAGGCAGGGGGATGATCAGCCCCAGCATTTT.

This clonotype was counted a few times. The rearrangement links TRBV5-1 to TRBJ2-5; D may be TRBD1 (5 bases). Trimming left V 1 base short and J 5 bases short, with 12 bases between. Per germline, CDR1 SGHRS and CDR2 YFSETQ. The CDR3 spans 14 residues. Here the CDR3 DNA reads TGCGCCAGCAGCTTGATCGGACATATCGAGACCCAGTACTTC. Translation: CASSLIGHIETQYF.

This clonotype occurred a few times. The chain recombines TRBV29-1 with TRBJ1-1; D remains unclear. This CDR3 is 12 amino acids long. Germline V CDR1 and CDR2: SQVTM, ANQGSEA. With 3 bases removed from V and 4 bases from J, the gap between germline ends came to 9 bases. The CDR3: CSVEEGPTEAFF. CDR3 in DNA: TGCAGCGTTGAGGAAGGGCCCACTGAAGCTTTCTTT.